This T cell receptor beta chain was captured by sequencing in a study of early stage breast cancer tumors. Background on the study: Of roughly 17 invasive breast tumors, about a dozen were hormone receptor-positive, HER2-negative. Study-level results: Compared with adjacent normal breast, tumors showed around 2.7-fold denser, more clonal T cells. Tumor and normal breast were distinguished via blood comparison in about 90% of the 16 patients.

Profiling relied on immunoSEQ multiplex PCR, and the TCRdb table lists in-frame clones only, not all of them. The profile shows more than 55,000 clones, 65% to 85% of them singletons. V gave up 1 base and J gave up 5 bases, with 18 bases separating them. The CDR3 sequence is 16 residues long. CDR1 is MNHNS, CDR2 SASEGT, per germline. A word on this clone: Its antigen is not known.

This clonotype was sampled from a middle-aged person with breast cancer. The sample taken for sequencing was blood. The V and J genes are TRBV6-1 and TRBJ2-7; unclear D gene. CDR3 amino acids: CASSEVFGQIPHEQYF. CDR3 coding DNA: TGTGCCAGCAGTGAAGTATTCGGGCAGATCCCCCACGAGCAGTACTTC.